The 17 T cell receptor beta chains listed next were all sequenced from one sample in a study of vaccination effects on CD4 cells after COVID-19. Here immunoSEQ multiplex PCR was the method, and the copy in TCRdb shows in-frame clones only, minus some. The sample lists tens of thousands of clones, over 60% occurring once. For these receptors, no antigen is known. Cells that had been cultured for about 10 days were the source of isolated CD4+ T cells. Infection dated between March and December 2020, before the Alpha, Beta and Delta variants reached the United States. Participants received two doses of either the BNT162b2 or mRNA-1273 vaccine. The sequencing used CD4+ T cells from PBMCs cultured without peptide, collected after COVID-19 vaccination. These receptors were obtained from a human donor who had a prior SARS-CoV-2 infection.

J is TRBJ1-3 and V is TRBV7-8; tentatively, D is TRBD1 (5 bases). The CDR3 contains 17 residues. Germline CDR1 and CDR2: SGHVS and FQNEAQ. V lost 3 bases, J lost 0 bases, and 15 bases lay in between. In nucleotides, the CDR3 is TGTGCCAGCAGCTTCCGACCCTCGGGGGTCTCTGGAAACACCATATATTTT. This sequence encodes CASSFRPSGVSGNTIYF.

This chain joins TRBV7-2 and TRBJ2-1; 8 nucleotides line up with TRBD2. The CDR3 is made up of 17 amino acids. Germline V gene sequence: CDR1 SGHTA, CDR2 FQGNSA. J was trimmed by 4 bases and V by 4 bases; bases with no gene match: 12. This CDR3 reads CASSSGPGLAGYNEQFF. The CDR3 nucleotides are TGTGCCAGCAGCTCGGGCCCCGGGCTAGCGGGTTACAATGAGCAGTTCTTC.

This chain uses TRBV18 with TRBJ1-1; D is unresolved. From germline, CDR1 is KGHSH and CDR2 LQKENI. V was cut by 2 bases and J by 5 bases, with 12 bases left in between. The CDR3 spans 14 residues. CDR3 sequence reads: CASSPGLGSTEAFF. The CDR3 bases are TGTGCCAGCTCACCAGGTTTGGGCTCGACTGAAGCTTTCTTT. The whole variable domain, filled in from reference TRBV18 and TRBJ1-1, reads NAGVMQNPRHLVRRRGQEARLRCSPMKGHSHVYWYRQLPEEGLKFMVYLQKENIIDESGMPKERFSAEFPKEGPSILRIQQVVRGDSAAYFCASSPGLGSTEAFFGQGTRLTVV.

Only a few counts were recorded for this clone. This same CDR3 is encoded by further DNA sequences in the sample. The chain couples TRBV2 to TRBJ2-1; no clear D gene. The CDR3 totals 11 residues. In germline, CDR1 is SNHLY, CDR2 FYNNEI. Trimming took 6 bases from V and 2 from J, leaving 2 bases between them. The CDR3 protein is CASSTYNEQFF. As DNA, the CDR3 is TGTGCCAGCAGCACCTACAATGAGCAGTTCTTC. Drawing the rest from reference TRBV2 and TRBJ2-1, the complete variable domain is EPEVTQTPSHQVTQMGQEVILRCVPISNHLYFYWYRQILGQKVEFLVSFYNNEISEKSEIFDDQFSVERPDGSNFTLKIRSTKLEDSAMYFCASSTYNEQFFGPGTRLTVL.

The chain uses TRBV12-3 or TRBV12-4 and TRBJ1-1, with 7 bases aligning to TRBD1. V lost 5 bases and J lost 6; bases outside the gene matches: 6. The CDR3 loop spans 13 amino acids. CDR3 DNA: TGTGCCAGCAGTCGGACAGGCGCCGCTGAAGCTTTCTTT. The encoded protein is CASSRTGAAEAFF.

The rearrangement joins TRBV5-4 to TRBJ2-1; D is possibly TRBD1 (7 bases). Germline CDR1 reads SGHNT; CDR2 reads YYREEE (reference sequence). The V end lost 4 bases, the J end lost 4 bases, and 24 bases lay between the germline ends. This CDR3 has 18 amino acids. CDR3 in amino acids: CASSHRGPGAESYNEQFF. CDR3 coding DNA: TGTGCCAGCAGCCACAGGGGCCCGGGGGCAGAGTCTTACAATGAGCAGTTCTTC.

The chain carries TRBV6-6 and TRBJ2-5; 11 positions match TRBD2. The germline gives CDR1 MNHNY, CDR2 SVGAGI (reference sequence). This CDR3 contains 14 residues. The trim removed 7 bases at V and 5 bases at J, leaving 6 bases unmatched. CDR3: CASISGGAGETQYF. DNA for the CDR3: TGTGCCAGCATTAGCGGGGGGGCGGGTGAGACCCAGTACTTC.

V gene TRBV5-1 combines with J gene TRBJ2-3; 9 bases fit TRBD2. Germline V gene sequence: CDR1 SGHRS, CDR2 YFSETQ. Germline trimming cut 1 base from V and 2 bases from J; bases unmatched to any gene: 5. This CDR3 has 16 residues. The CDR3 nucleotides are TGCGCCAGCAGCTTGATGGCTAGCGGGGACACAGATACGCAGTATTTT. Translation gives CASSLMASGDTDTQYF.

As regards this clone: Additional DNA sequences in this sample encode the identical CDR3. The chain employs TRBV18 and TRBJ2-2, with TRBD1 matching 12 bases. The length of the CDR3 is 16 residues. Germline CDR1 reads KGHSH; CDR2 reads LQKENI. Trimming removed 5 bases from V and 5 bases from J; junction bases left unmatched: 6. The CDR3 loop reads CASSRPGQGATGELFF. CDR3 bases: TGTGCCAGCTCAAGGCCGGGACAGGGGGCTACCGGGGAGCTGTTTTTT. Full variable domain (rest looked up from reference TRBV18 and TRBJ2-2): NAGVMQNPRHLVRRRGQEARLRCSPMKGHSHVYWYRQLPEEGLKFMVYLQKENIIDESGMPKERFSAEFPKEGPSILRIQQVVRGDSAAYFCASSRPGQGATGELFFGEGSRLTVL.

V usage is TRBV5-6 and J usage is TRBJ1-2; D is unresolved. Trimming removed 0 bases from V and 6 bases from J, with 9 bases in between. Germline V gene lookup returns CDR1 SGHDT and CDR2 YYEEEE. The CDR3 covers 13 residues. The CDR3 DNA sequence: TGTGCCAGCAGCTTGGTGTGGCAGAATGGCTACACCTTC. Translated: CASSLVWQNGYTF.

This chain's CDR3 is CASSHREDRVSEQYF. The DNA of the CDR3 is TGCGCCAGCAGTCATCGAGAGGACAGGGTATCCGAGCAGTACTTC. The chain has TRBV23-1 and TRBJ2-7; TRBD1 matches 8 bases. TRBV23-1 is annotated as an ORF whose role is uncertain. V dropped 3 bases and J dropped 6; count of bases not matched to a gene: 10. The CDR3 has 15 amino acids.

This clone was detected a few times. The CDR3 reads CASSEWGTSGGAGDTQYF. The CDR3 DNA sequence: TGTGCCAGCAGTGAATGGGGGACTAGCGGGGGGGCAGGAGATACGCAGTATTTT. The rearrangement uses TRBV25-1 and TRBJ2-3, with TRBD2 identical over 16 bases. CDR1 is MGHDK and CDR2 is SYGVNS in the germline V gene. Unmatched junction bases numbered 6, after V lost 1 base and J lost 5 bases. This CDR3 spans 18 amino acids.

This clone was seen only a few times. V gene TRBV30 combines with J gene TRBJ1-1; unclear D gene. Looked up from germline, CDR1 is GTSNPN and CDR2 is SVGIG (reference sequence). The V end lost 0 bases, the J end lost 8 bases, and 13 bases lay between the germline ends. The CDR3 extends over 13 amino acids. As DNA, the CDR3 is TGTGCCTGGAGTGTCGGCGGGCGGCTAGAAGCTTTCTTT. Protein sequence: CAWSVGGRLEAFF.

CDR3 nucleotide sequence: TGTGCCAGCAGCTTAGTCGGGGGGGACAGTATGAACACTGAAGCTTTCTTT. This sequence encodes CASSLVGGDSMNTEAFF. The J gene is TRBJ1-1, the V gene TRBV7-3, with 7 nucleotides matching TRBD1. V lost 2 bases and J lost 0; bases outside the gene matches: 9. Germline-derived CDR1 and CDR2 are SGHTA and FQGTGA. CDR3 length equals 17 residues. Full variable domain (outside the CDR3, taken from reference TRBV7-3 and TRBJ1-1): GAGVSQTPSNKVTEKGKYVELRCDPISGHTALYWYRQSLGQGPEFLIYFQGTGAADDSGLPNDRFFAVRPEGSVSTLKIQRTERGDSAVYLCASSLVGGDSMNTEAFFGQGTRLTVV.

The genes are TRBV3-1 (or the pseudogene TRBV3-2) and TRBJ1-2; weak D call: TRBD1 (6 bases). CDR1 and CDR2 from the germline V gene are LGHDT and YNNKEL (reference sequence). V was trimmed by 3 bases and J by 4 bases, leaving 21 bases between them. The CDR3 spans 17 residues. The CDR3 DNA reads as TGTGCCAGCAGCCACCACCAAGAGACAGGCGACATCTATGGCTACACCTTC. Translating gives CASSHHQETGDIYGYTF.

This chain connects TRBV27 to TRBJ1-5, with D perhaps TRBD1 (6 bases). The CDR3 contains 15 residues. V lost 3 bases to trimming and J lost 5 bases, with 14 bases between them. Germline V lookup: CDR1 MNHEY, CDR2 SMNVEV (reference sequence). CDR3: CASSFSPTGDQPQHF. The CDR3 region has the DNA TGTGCCAGCAGTTTTAGTCCGACAGGCGATCAGCCCCAGCATTTT.

The chain employs TRBV5-1 and TRBJ2-3, with D possibly being TRBD2 (6 bases). CDR3 size: 14 residues. Per the germline V gene, CDR1 is SGHRS and CDR2 is YFSETQ. Trimming cost V 4 bases and J 5 bases, with 14 bases left between them. The CDR3 sequence is CASSLFSAGDTQYF. CDR3 sequence (DNA): TGCGCCAGCAGCCTCTTCTCAGCGGGAGATACGCAGTATTTT.